This T cell receptor (beta chain) was found in a study of neoadjuvant anti-PD-1 for oral cavity cancer. On the study more broadly: Before surgery, most patients got three to four biweekly 3 mg/kg nivolumab doses. Patients without progression got a fourth dose around day 43.

This CDR3 is built from 16 residues. V trimming: 4 bases; J trimming: 4 bases; junction bases outside the gene matches: 7. Germline V gene data show CDR1 as SGHDT and CDR2 as YYEEEE. Time point indicated: after neoadjuvant nivolumab, at surgical resection. Tumor libraries mostly used about 4.6 ug genomic DNA, two replicates each. TCRdb keeps only in-frame clones here, not all; method: immunoSEQ multiplex PCR. The sample has around 37,000 clones, approximately 40% seen once; the top ten hold about 16%. The origin of this receptor is a person aged 35 to 85 with oral cavity squamous cell carcinoma. This chain joins TRBV5-6 and TRBJ2-6, with TRBD1 matching 8 bases. This specimen consisted of tumor tissue, obtained after nivolumab (anti-PD-1) treatment. CDR3 loop: CASSIAGGYGANVLTF. CDR3 DNA: TGTGCCAGCAGCATAGCAGGGGGCTACGGGGCCAACGTCCTGACTTTC.